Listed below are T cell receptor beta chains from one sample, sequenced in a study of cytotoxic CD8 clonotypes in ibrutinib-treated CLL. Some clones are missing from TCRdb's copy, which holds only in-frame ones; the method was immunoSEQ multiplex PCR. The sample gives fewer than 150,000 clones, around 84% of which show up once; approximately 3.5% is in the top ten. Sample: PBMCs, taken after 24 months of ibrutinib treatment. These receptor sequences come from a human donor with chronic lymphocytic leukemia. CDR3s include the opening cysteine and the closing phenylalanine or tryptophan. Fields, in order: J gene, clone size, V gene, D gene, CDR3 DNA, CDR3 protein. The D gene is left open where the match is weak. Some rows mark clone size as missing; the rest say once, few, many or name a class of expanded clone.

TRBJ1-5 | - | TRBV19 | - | TGTGCCAGTATGAGATTCGACAGGAGGATGGGCCAGCCCCAGCATTTT | CASMRFDRRMGQPQHF
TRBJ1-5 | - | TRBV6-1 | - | TGTGCCAGCACCAACCCCATGTTCCCCCAGCATTTT | CASTNPMFPQHF
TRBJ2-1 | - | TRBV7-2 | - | TGTGCCAGCAGCTTAGAGGCCAGGGGGGCGTGTTTCTTC | CASSLEARGACFF
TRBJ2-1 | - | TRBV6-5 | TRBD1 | TGTGCCAGCAGTTTTACCGGGACAGGGCCCGGCAATGAGCAGTTCTTC | CASSFTGTGPGNEQFF
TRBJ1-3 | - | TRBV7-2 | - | TGTGCCAGCAGCCGGTCCGGGTCGGGAAACACCATATATTTT | CASSRSGSGNTIYF
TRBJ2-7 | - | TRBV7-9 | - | TGTGCCAGCAGCTTTCAGGGCTATTATTCCTACGAGCAGTACTTC | CASSFQGYYSYEQYF
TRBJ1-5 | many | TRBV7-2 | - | TGTGCCAGCAGCTTAATTGACAATCAGCCCCAGCATTTT | CASSLIDNQPQHF
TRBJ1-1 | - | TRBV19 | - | TGTGCCAGTAATTTGGAGGGGGTGAACACTGAAGCTTTCTTT | CASNLEGVNTEAFF
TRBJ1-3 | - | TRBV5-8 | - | TGTGCCAGCAGCCACGGCGGTGGAAACACCATATATTTT | CASSHGGGNTIYF
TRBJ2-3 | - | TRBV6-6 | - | TGTGCCAGTCAGGAGTATAGTGGGGCAGATACGCAGTATTTT | CASQEYSGADTQYF
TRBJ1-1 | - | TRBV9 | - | TGTGCCAGCAGCGTAGTCCCGGGGGCGGTCACTGAAGCTTTCTTT | CASSVVPGAVTEAFF
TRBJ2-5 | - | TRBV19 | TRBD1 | TGTGCCAGTCAAGACAGGGTAACAGAGGTCCAAGAAGAGACCCAGTACTTC | CASQDRVTEVQEETQYF
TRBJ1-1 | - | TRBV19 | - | TGTGCCAGTAGTATAGACCCGGTGAACACTGAAGCTTTCTTT | CASSIDPVNTEAFF
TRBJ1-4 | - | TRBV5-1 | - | TGCGCCAGCAGCTTGGCGAGGGGGGAAAAACTGTTTTTT | CASSLARGEKLFF
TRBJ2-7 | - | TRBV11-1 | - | TGTGCCAGCAGCCCCGATCGAAAGACAGGAATTCTCGAGCAGTACTTC | CASSPDRKTGILEQYF
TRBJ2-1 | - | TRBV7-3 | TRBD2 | TGTGCCAGCAGTTCCGGACTAGCGGGGGACTATGAGCAGTTCTTC | CASSSGLAGDYEQFF
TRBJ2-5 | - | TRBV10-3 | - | TGTGCCATCAGGCAGACAGAGACCCAGTACTTC | CAIRQTETQYF
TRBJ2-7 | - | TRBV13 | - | TGTGCCAGCAGCCGTACCCCCTACGAGCAGTACTTC | CASSRTPYEQYF
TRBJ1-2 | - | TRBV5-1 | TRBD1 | TGCGCCAGCAACTTCCAACCAACAGGGGTTGCTGGCTACACCTTC | CASNFQPTGVAGYTF
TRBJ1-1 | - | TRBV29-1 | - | TGCAGCGTTGCTACCGGGGGTGAAGCTTTCTTT | CSVATGGEAFF
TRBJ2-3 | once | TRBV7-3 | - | TGTGCCAGCAGCAAACGCCAAACCGGGGCGCAGTATTTT | CASSKRQTGAQYF
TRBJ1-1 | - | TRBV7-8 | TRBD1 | TGTGCCAGCAGCTTGACAGGGGACAGAGCAATCAACGCTGAAGCTTTCTTT | CASSLTGDRAINAEAFF
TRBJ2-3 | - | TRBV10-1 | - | TGCGCCAGCAGTGAGTCTGGACTAACGATGGCAGATACGCAGTATTTT | CASSESGLTMADTQYF
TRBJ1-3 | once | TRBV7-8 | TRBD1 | TGTGCCAGCAGCTCAGGGACAGGCGCTGGAAACACCATATATTTT | CASSSGTGAGNTIYF
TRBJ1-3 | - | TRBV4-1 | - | TGCGCCAGCAGCCCGGACAGCCGCTCTGGAAACACCATATATTTT | CASSPDSRSGNTIYF
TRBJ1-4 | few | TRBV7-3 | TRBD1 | TGTGCCAGCAGCGAGACAGGGGGGGCTGAAAAACTGTTTTTT | CASSETGGAEKLFF
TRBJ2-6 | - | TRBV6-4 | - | TGTGCCAGCAGTATAGGGGGCTCTGGGGCCAACGTCCTGACTTTC | CASSIGGSGANVLTF
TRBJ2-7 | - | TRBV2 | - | TGTGCCAGCAGTACCCCCGACGGACTCCAGTACTTC | CASSTPDGLQYF
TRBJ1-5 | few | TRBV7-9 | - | TGTGCCAGCAGCCCTAGTTGGGGGGTAGGTCAGCCCCAGCATTTT | CASSPSWGVGQPQHF
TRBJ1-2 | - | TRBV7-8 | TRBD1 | TGTGCCAGCAGCTTAAGCTCTCGGACAGGGGACTATGGCTACACCTTC | CASSLSSRTGDYGYTF
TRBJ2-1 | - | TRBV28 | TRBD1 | TGTGCCAGCAGTTTAACAGGGGGCGCCTCCAATGAGCAGTTCTTC | CASSLTGGASNEQFF
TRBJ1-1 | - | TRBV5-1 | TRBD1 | TGCGCCAGCAGCTTGGGACAGGGAGGAACTGAAGCTTTCTTT | CASSLGQGGTEAFF
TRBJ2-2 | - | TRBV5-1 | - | TGCGCCAGCAGCTTAAGGGGGGCCGGGGAGCTGTTTTTT | CASSLRGAGELFF
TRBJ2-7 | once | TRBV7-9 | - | TGTGCCAGCACGTCTGCAGGAAGCCCCTACGAGCAGTACTTC | CASTSAGSPYEQYF
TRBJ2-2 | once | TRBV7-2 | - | TGTGCCAGCAGCTTAGCGCCTACCGGGGAGCTGTTTTTT | CASSLAPTGELFF
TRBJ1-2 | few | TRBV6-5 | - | TGTGCCAGCAGTTACTTGGGGAACTATGGCTACACCTTC | CASSYLGNYGYTF
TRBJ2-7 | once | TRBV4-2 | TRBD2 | TGTGCCAGCAGCTTTACTAGCGGGGGTGTCTACGAGCAGTACTTC | CASSFTSGGVYEQYF
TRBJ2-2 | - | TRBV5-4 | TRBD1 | TGTGCCAGCAGCCCGGACAGGAGTAGGACCGGGGAGCTGTTTTTT | CASSPDRSRTGELFF
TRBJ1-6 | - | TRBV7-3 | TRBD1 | TGTGCCAGCAGCTTAACCGGGACAGGGTTAATCGCCCATTCACCCCTCCACTTT | CASSLTGTGLIAHSPLHF
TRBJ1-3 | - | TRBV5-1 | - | TGCGCCAGCAGCGAGCAGGGTACTGGAAACACCATATATTTT | CASSEQGTGNTIYF
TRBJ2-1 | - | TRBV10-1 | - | TGCGCCAGCAGTGAGGGCCGGAGTTCCACTGAGCAGTTCTTC | CASSEGRSSTEQFF
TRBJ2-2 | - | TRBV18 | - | TGTGCCAGCTCACCTATGCGGGCTATGAACACCGGGGAGCTGTTTTTT | CASSPMRAMNTGELFF
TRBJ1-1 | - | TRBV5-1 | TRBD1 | TGCGCCAGCAGCTTAACAGGGGTATGGACTGAAGCTTTCTTT | CASSLTGVWTEAFF
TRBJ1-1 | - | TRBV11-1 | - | TGTGCCAGCAGCTTAGGTCCCCGGAACACTGAAGCTTTCTTT | CASSLGPRNTEAFF
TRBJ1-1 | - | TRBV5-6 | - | TGTGCCAGCAGCTTCGGGGGCAACACTGAAGCTTTCTTT | CASSFGGNTEAFF
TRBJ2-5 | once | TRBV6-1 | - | TGTGCCAGCACCGCCCTTTTAATGTCGACAGAGACCCAGTACTTC | CASTALLMSTETQYF
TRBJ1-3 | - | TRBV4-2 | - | TGTGCCAGCAGCCAAGATGGGGGGAGTCCTACCCGGAGCTCTGGAAACACCATATATTTT | CASSQDGGSPTRSSGNTIYF
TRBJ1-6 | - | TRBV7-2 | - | TGTGCCAGCAGCTTAAGGAGCTCCTATAATTCACCCCTCCACTTT | CASSLRSSYNSPLHF
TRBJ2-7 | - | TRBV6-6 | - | TGTGCCAGCAGACCCGGGCCCTTGGACAGCTCCTACGAGCAGTACTTC | CASRPGPLDSSYEQYF
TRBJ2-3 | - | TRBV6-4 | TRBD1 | TGTGCCAGCAGGGGACAGACAACAGATACGCAGTATTTT | CASRGQTTDTQYF
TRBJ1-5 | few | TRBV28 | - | TGTGCCAGCAGTTACGGACGGGGCAATCAGCCCCAGCATTTT | CASSYGRGNQPQHF
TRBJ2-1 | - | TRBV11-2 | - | TGTGCCAGCAGCTTCACAACATCAGTCCCCGGGGAGCAGTTCTTC | CASSFTTSVPGEQFF